This TCR beta chain came from a study of cytomegalovirus exposure and HLA in healthy donors. Overall study results and limits: Several top significant clusters appeared, in a later analysis, to be linked to common viral pathogens. TCR beta V segments were, for the most part, productive about 90% or about 30% of the time in an earlier analysis. The authors listed 150 to 200 TCR beta chains as cytomegalovirus-associated.

Notes on this clone: Its antigen is not known.

PCR used 60 Vbeta primers and 13 Jbeta primers. Clones were read by immunoSEQ multiplex PCR, and TCRdb kept only the in-frame ones, dropping some. The table has about 190,000 clones, nearly 80% seen once. Sequencing was carried out using PBMCs. This clonotype was obtained from a woman in her thirties in good health and CMV-seropositive.

CDR3: CASSLGLRGVSGYTF. DNA for the CDR3: TGTGCCAGCAGCTTGGGGCTGCGGGGTGTTAGTGGCTACACCTTC. This chain links TRBV5-6 with TRBJ1-2; no reliable D call. CDR1 SGHDT and CDR2 YYEEEE come from the germline V gene. Trimming took off 0 bases at V and 7 bases at J, with 16 bases between the two ends. CDR3 length: 15 amino acids.